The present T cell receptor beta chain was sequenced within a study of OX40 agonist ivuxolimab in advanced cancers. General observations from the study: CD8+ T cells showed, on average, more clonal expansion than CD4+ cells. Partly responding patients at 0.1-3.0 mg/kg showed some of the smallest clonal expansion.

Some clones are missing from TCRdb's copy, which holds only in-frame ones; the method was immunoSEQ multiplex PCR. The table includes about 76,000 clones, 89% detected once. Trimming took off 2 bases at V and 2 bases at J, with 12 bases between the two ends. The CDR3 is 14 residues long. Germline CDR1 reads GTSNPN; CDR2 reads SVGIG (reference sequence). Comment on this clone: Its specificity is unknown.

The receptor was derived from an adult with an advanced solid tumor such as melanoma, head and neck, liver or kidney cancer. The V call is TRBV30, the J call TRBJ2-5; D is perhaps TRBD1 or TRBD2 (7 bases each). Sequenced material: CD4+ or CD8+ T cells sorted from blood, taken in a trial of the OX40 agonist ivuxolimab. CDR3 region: CAWSNRGGQETQYF. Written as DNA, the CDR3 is TGTGCCTGGAGTAACAGGGGAGGGCAAGAGACCCAGTACTTC.